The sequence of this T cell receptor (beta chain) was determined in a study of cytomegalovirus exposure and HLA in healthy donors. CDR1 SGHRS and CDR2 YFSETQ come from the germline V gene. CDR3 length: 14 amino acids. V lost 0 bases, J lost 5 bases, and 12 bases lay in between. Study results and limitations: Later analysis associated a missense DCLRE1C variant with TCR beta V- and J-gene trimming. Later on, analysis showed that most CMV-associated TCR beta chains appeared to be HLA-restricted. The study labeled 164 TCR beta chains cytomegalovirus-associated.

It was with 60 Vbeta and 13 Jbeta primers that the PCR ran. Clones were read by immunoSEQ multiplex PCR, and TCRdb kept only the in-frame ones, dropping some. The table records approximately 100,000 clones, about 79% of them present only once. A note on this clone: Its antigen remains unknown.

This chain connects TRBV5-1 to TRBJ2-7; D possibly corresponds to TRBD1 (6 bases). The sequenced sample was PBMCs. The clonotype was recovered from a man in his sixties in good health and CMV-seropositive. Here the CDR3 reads CASSLDGTIDEQYF. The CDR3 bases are TGCGCCAGCAGCTTGGACGGGACAATAGACGAGCAGTACTTC.